Each of the 8 T cell receptor beta chains below was sequenced from the same sample in a study of cytomegalovirus exposure and HLA in healthy donors. The PCR ran on 60 Vbeta and 13 Jbeta primers. Sequencing used immunoSEQ multiplex PCR; TCRdb keeps in-frame clones, though not all of them. Altogether under 200,000 clones are present, approximately 78% being singletons, with the ten largest covering 8% to 10%. The sequenced sample was PBMCs. Every receptor here comes from a male donor in good health and CMV-seropositive.

The chain joins TRBV5-1 to TRBJ2-5; TRBD1 might be the D (6 bases). The J call may be incorrect, as the DNA end agrees better with TRBJ2-7. Germline CDR1 reads SGHRS; CDR2 reads YFSETQ. This CDR3 spans 12 amino acids. CDR3: CASSVDSYEQYF. CDR3 DNA sequence: TGCGCCAGCAGCGTGGACAGCTACGAGCAGTACTTC.

This chain uses TRBV28 with TRBJ2-5, with 10 bases matching TRBD2. The CDR3 is 15 amino acids. Germline loops: CDR1 MDHEN, CDR2 SYDVKM. J gave up 5 bases and V 5 bases, and 8 bases lay outside the gene matches. CDR3 amino acids: CASSNSGRLLETQYF. CDR3 nucleotide sequence: TGTGCCAGCAGTAATAGCGGGAGGCTATTGGAGACCCAGTACTTC.

The rearrangement joins TRBV28 to TRBJ1-1, with 7 nucleotides matching TRBD1. With V trimmed by 5 bases and J by 0 bases, 18 bases remained unmatched. The CDR3 totals 19 residues. Germline V gives CDR1 MDHEN, CDR2 SYDVKM. The CDR3: CASSRWGLQGKGVNTEAFF. As DNA, the CDR3 is TGTGCCAGCAGTCGCTGGGGGCTACAGGGGAAAGGGGTGAACACTGAAGCTTTCTTT.

This CDR3 reads CAISGQGQMEKLFF. In nucleotides, the CDR3 is TGTGCCATCAGCGGACAGGGCCAGATGGAAAAACTGTTTTTT. The V call is TRBV10-3, the J call TRBJ1-4; 8 bases are a match to TRBD1. The CDR3 runs to 14 residues. V was pared by 6 bases and J by 8 bases, with 8 bases of the junction left unmatched. Germline CDR1 and CDR2: ENHRY and SYGVKD.

The V gene is TRBV5-4, the J gene TRBJ1-2, with 7 nucleotides matching TRBD1. The CDR3 extends over 14 amino acids. The germline V gene encodes CDR1 SGHNT and CDR2 YYREEE (reference sequence). Trimming cost V 0 bases and J 5 bases; bases outside gene matches: 4. CDR3 loop: CASSLDRGEYGYTF. In DNA, the CDR3 is TGTGCCAGCAGCTTGGACAGGGGAGAATATGGCTACACCTTC.

The count of this clone is one. The chain uses TRBV7-2 and TRBJ2-7; no definite D call. V was shortened by 6 bases and J by 7 bases, with 16 bases between the two germline ends. Germline V gene data show CDR1 as SGHTA and CDR2 as FQGNSA. The CDR3 extends over 13 amino acids. CDR3 bases: TGTGCCAGCAGTTATGGGCCCGCCGTAGAGCAGTACTTC. Protein product: CASSYGPAVEQYF.

The chain has TRBV2 and TRBJ2-7; the match to TRBD1 covers 7 bases. There are 13 residues in the CDR3. The germline CDR1 and CDR2 sequences are SNHLY and FYNNEI. V was clipped by 4 bases and J by 5 bases; unmatched bases: 5. CDR3 amino acids: CASSGDSPHEQYF. CDR3 DNA: TGTGCCAGCAGTGGGGACAGTCCCCACGAGCAGTACTTC.

A few counts support this clone. The V gene is TRBV27, the J gene TRBJ1-2; maybe TRBD1 (5 bases). Germline CDR1 and CDR2: MNHEY and SMNVEV (reference sequence). This CDR3 contains 15 residues. The germline V and J ends were trimmed by 2 bases and 3 bases, with 13 bases remaining between them. CDR3 nucleotides: TGTGCCAGCAGTTTAGAAATCGGGGGTTACTATGGCTACACCTTC. It translates to CASSLEIGGYYGYTF.